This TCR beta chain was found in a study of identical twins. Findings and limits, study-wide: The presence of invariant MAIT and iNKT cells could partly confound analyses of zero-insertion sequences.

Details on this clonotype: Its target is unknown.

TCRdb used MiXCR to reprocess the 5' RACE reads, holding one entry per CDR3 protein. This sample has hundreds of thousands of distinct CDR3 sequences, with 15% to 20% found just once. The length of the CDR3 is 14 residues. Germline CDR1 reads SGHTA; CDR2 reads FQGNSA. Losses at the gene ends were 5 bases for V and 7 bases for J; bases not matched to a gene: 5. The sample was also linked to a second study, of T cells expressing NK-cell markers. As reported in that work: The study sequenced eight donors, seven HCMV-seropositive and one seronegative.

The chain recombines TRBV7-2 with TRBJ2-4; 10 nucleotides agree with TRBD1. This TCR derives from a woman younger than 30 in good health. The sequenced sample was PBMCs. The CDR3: CASSLGTGVNIQYF. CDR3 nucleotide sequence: TGTGCCAGCAGCCTCGGGACAGGGGTTAACATTCAGTACTTC.